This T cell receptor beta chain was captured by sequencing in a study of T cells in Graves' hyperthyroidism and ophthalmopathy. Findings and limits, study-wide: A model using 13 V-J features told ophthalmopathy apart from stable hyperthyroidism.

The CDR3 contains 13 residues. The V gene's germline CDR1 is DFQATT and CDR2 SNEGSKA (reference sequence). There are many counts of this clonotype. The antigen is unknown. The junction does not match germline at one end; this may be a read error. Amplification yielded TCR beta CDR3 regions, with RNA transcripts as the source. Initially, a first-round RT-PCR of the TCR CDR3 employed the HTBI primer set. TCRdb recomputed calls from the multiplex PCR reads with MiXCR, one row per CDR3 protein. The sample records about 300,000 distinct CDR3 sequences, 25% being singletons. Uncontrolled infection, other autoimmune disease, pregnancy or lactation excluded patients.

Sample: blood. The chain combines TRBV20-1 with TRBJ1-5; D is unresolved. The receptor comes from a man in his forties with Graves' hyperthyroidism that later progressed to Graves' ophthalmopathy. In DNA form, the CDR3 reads TGCAGTACTAGAGCACGGGAGGGACAGCCCCAGCATTTT. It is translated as CSTRAREGQPQHF.